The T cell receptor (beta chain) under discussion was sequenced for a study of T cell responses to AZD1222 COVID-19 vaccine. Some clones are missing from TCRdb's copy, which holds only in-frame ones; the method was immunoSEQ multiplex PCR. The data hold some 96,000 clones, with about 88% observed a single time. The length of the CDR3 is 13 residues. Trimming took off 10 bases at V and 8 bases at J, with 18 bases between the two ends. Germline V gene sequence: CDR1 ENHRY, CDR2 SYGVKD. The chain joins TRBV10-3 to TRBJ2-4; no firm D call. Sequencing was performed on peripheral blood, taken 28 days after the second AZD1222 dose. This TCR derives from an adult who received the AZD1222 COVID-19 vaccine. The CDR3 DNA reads TGTGCCACCAAAGTGGCCCTCCGGGACATTCAGTACTTC. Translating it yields CATKVALRDIQYF.